This T cell receptor beta chain was retrieved from a study of identical twins. A single record per CDR3 protein comes from TCRdb applying MiXCR to the 5' RACE reads. Among approximately 620,000 distinct CDR3 sequences, 8.6% were seen once, and the ten largest hold approximately 0.94%. This clonotype has only a few counts. Between the trimmed V and J ends, which lost 7 bases and 4 bases, there was a span of 16 bases. The CDR3 loop spans 15 amino acids. Germline loops: CDR1 MNHNS, CDR2 SASEGT. The same sample was also used in a study of yellow fever vaccine responses in identical twins.

The chain joins TRBV6-1 to TRBJ2-2; weak D call: TRBD1 (5 bases). The sequence came from a woman aged 18-29 years in good health. The sequenced material came from PBMCs. CDR3 sequence reads: CASTHLGASTGELFF. In nucleotides, the CDR3 is TGTGCCAGCACCCACCTAGGGGCCAGCACCGGGGAGCTGTTTTTT.